This T cell receptor (beta chain) was observed in a study of blood T cell repertoires in COVID-19. Study-level background: Researchers got acute and convalescent COVID-19 samples from the United States, Italy and Spain.

Original handling: Reference gene primer amplification gave estimated nucleated cell counts. The protocol was immunoSEQ multiplex PCR, while the TCRdb copy is restricted to in-frame clones and leaves out a portion. For V, J and clone size, that table is used; D and trimming come from the DNA. The table lists roughly 81,000 clones, about 85% of them singletons. The V gene's germline CDR1 is LGHNA and CDR2 YNFKEQ. Trimming removed 1 base from V and 6 bases from J; junction bases left unmatched: 12. The CDR3 has 16 amino acids. In Seattle, patients joined the study during active infection and were tracked longitudinally.

The V call is TRBV4-2, the J call TRBJ2-7, with 7 bases fitting TRBD2. Material: peripheral blood. The receptor's source is a woman older than 75 with COVID-19, enrolled during active disease. The DNA of the CDR3 is TGTGCCAGCAGCCAAGGAGTGGCCCAGCGGGGAGGCGAGCAGTACTTC. It is translated as CASSQGVAQRGGEQYF.